This TCR beta chain was sequenced for a study of identical twins. TCRdb used MiXCR to reprocess the 5' RACE reads, holding one entry per CDR3 protein. The sample records roughly 540,000 distinct CDR3 sequences, approximately 22% being singletons. The germline V gene has CDR1 SGHTA and CDR2 FQGTGA. The V gene end was trimmed by 0 bases and the J gene end by 7 bases; junction bases not matched to a gene: 6. The CDR3 is 15 residues long. In addition, the sample was reused for a study of T cells expressing NK-cell markers. That source notes: HCMV seropositivity marked most of the eight sequenced donors; one was seronegative.

This TCR was recovered from a woman under 30 in good health. The rearrangement uses TRBV7-3 and TRBJ2-1, with 7 bases aligning to TRBD1. Sequences were obtained from CD4+ T cells sorted from blood. For the CDR3, the DNA is TGTGCCAGCAGCTTAACCGGGCAGGGGGTGAATGAGCAGTTCTTC. This codes for CASSLTGQGVNEQFF.